One and the same sample provided the 24 T cell receptor beta chains below, sequenced in a study of Graves' ophthalmopathy and Graves' hyperthyroidism. The sequenced template was RNA, covering the TCR beta CDR3 region. Investigators did first-round RT-PCR with HTBI primers, then second-round multiplex PCR. TCRdb analysed the multiplex PCR reads with MiXCR anew, one entry per CDR3 protein. The sample records a few hundred thousand distinct CDR3 sequences, about 15% being singletons. The source material was peripheral blood. All receptors derive from an adult woman with stable Graves' hyperthyroidism.

In its sample, this clonotype was seen many times. This rearrangement joins TRBV6-2 or TRBV6-3 to TRBJ1-1; D perhaps matches TRBD1 (6 bases). Trimming took off 0 bases at V and 8 bases at J, with 19 bases between the two ends. The germline gives CDR1 MNHEY, CDR2 SVGEGT. CDR3 size: 16 residues. In nucleotides, the CDR3 is TGTGCCAGCAGTTACTCGACGGCCCCGACAGGTTTAGAAGCTTTCTTT. Amino acid sequence: CASSYSTAPTGLEAFF.

This clonotype was observed many times. The chain recombines TRBV13 with TRBJ2-7; 9 nucleotides line up with TRBD2. Germline CDR1 and CDR2: PRHDT and FYEKMQ (reference sequence). This CDR3 spans 16 amino acids. With 5 bases clipped from V and 5 bases from J, the junction kept 13 bases outside the gene matches. The CDR3 sequence is CASSPGGRVRSDEQYF. Written as DNA, the CDR3 is TGTGCCAGCAGCCCAGGCGGGAGGGTCCGATCGGACGAGCAGTACTTC.

This clonotype was detected many times. The chain links TRBV20-1 to TRBJ1-5; D is perhaps TRBD1 (6 bases). Trimming removed 3 bases at V and 3 bases at J, with 15 bases between. From germline, CDR1 is DFQATT and CDR2 SNEGSKA (reference sequence). CDR3 length equals 15 residues. The CDR3 is CSASPLGGTNQPQHF. CDR3 nucleotide sequence: TGCAGTGCTAGCCCGTTAGGGGGGACCAATCAGCCCCAGCATTTT.

Concerning this clonotype itself: The conserved phenylalanine or tryptophan is not found at the CDR3 terminus, so this likely reflects a read error. The V gene is TRBV2, the J gene TRBJ1-1; TRBD1 might be the D (5 bases). This CDR3 has 12 residues. Germline V lookup: CDR1 SNHLY, CDR2 FYNNEI. Trimming pared 6 bases from V and 6 bases from J, leaving 11 bases between. The CDR3 nucleotides are TGTGCCAGCAGCGCGGGACGGGCTGAAGCTTTCTCT. This translates into CASSAGRAEAFS.

J is TRBJ2-7 and V is TRBV6-2 or TRBV6-3, with D perhaps TRBD2 (6 bases). Looked up from germline, CDR1 is MNHEY and CDR2 is SVGEGT. CDR3 length equals 15 residues. V lost 3 bases, J lost 6 bases, and 18 bases lay in between. In DNA form, the CDR3 reads TGTGCCAGCAGTTATTCGACTAGTCCCGCGTTCGAGCAGTACTTC. Its translation: CASSYSTSPAFEQYF.

This clonotype was detected many times. V and J are TRBV12-3 or TRBV12-4 and TRBJ1-2, with TRBD1 identical over 12 bases. The V gene end was trimmed by 6 bases and the J gene end by 3 bases; junction bases not matched to a gene: 11. This CDR3 contains 17 residues. The CDR3 DNA follows: TGTGCCAGCAGCCAGGGAGGGACAGGGGGCAACGACTATGGCTACACCTTC. Protein: CASSQGGTGGNDYGYTF.

This clonotype was observed at least ten times. The rearrangement uses TRBV30 and TRBJ2-7; D might be TRBD1 (7 bases). Between the trimmed V and J ends, which lost 1 base and 3 bases, there was a span of 13 bases. Germline CDR1 GTSNPN, CDR2 SVGIG (reference sequence). The CDR3 is 14 amino acids. This CDR3 reads CAWSDGQGGYEQYF. Written as DNA, the CDR3 is TGTGCCTGGAGTGATGGCCAGGGGGGCTACGAGCAGTACTTC.

This clonotype showed up many times. The chain couples TRBV7-2 to TRBJ1-2; 9 nucleotides match TRBD1. This CDR3 has 18 amino acids. V lost 1 base, J lost 8 bases, and 17 bases stayed unmatched. The germline V gene has CDR1 SGHTA and CDR2 FQGNSA. For the CDR3, the DNA is TGTGCCAGCAGCTTAGTAGCGGCCGGGACAGGGACCTCACTCGGCTACACCTTC. Translating gives CASSLVAAGTGTSLGYTF.

This clonotype came up a few times. The V call is TRBV24-1, the J call TRBJ2-2; D is tentatively TRBD1 or TRBD2 (5 bases each). The CDR3 totals 14 residues. Germline V gene lookup returns CDR1 KGHDR and CDR2 SFDVKD. V dropped 3 bases and J dropped 4 bases, with 8 bases sitting between them. DNA of the CDR3: TGTGCCACCAGTGATCCGGGGACCACCGGGGAGCTGTTTTTT. Its protein product is CATSDPGTTGELFF.

This clonotype was counted many times. The V gene is TRBV10-3, the J gene TRBJ1-1; D might be TRBD1 (5 bases). Trimming shortened V by 0 bases and J by 4 bases, and 9 bases separated the two germline ends. CDR1 is ENHRY and CDR2 is SYGVKD in the germline V gene. This CDR3 has 14 amino acids. CDR3 in amino acids: CAISESGGGTEAFF. The DNA for the CDR3 is TGTGCCATCAGTGAGTCGGGTGGGGGCACTGAAGCTTTCTTT.

Comment on this clonotype: The junction does not match germline at one end; this may be a read error. The V gene is TRBV7-2, the J gene TRBJ2-5, with no clear D. Germline V CDR1 and CDR2: SGHTA, FQGNSA. CDR3 length: 14 amino acids. This CDR3 reads CASSLSEFRETQDF. The CDR3 DNA sequence: TGTGCCAGCAGCTTGAGTGAATTCCGAGAGACCCAGGACTTC. Complete variable domain (other parts from reference TRBV7-2 and TRBJ2-5): GAGVSQSPSNKVTEKGKDVELRCDPISGHTALYWYRQSLGQGLEFLIYFQGNSAPDKSGLPSDRFSAERTGGSVSTLTIQRTQQEDSAVYLCASSLSEFRETQDFGPGTRLLVL.

There are many counts of this clonotype. The chain combines TRBV6-1 with TRBJ1-5; D gene ambiguous. V was cut by 0 bases and J by 1 base, with 13 bases left in between. CDR3 length: 17 residues. The germline V gene encodes CDR1 MNHNS and CDR2 SASEGT. CDR3 DNA: TGTGCCAGCAGTGAAGCGCCTCCGGGTAGGAGCAATCAGCCCCAGCATTTT. It encodes CASSEAPPGRSNQPQHF.

There are many counts of this clonotype. The rearrangement links TRBV11-1 to TRBJ2-2; 11 bases match TRBD2. CDR1 is SGHAT and CDR2 is FQDESV in the germline V gene (reference sequence). The V and J ends lost 5 bases and 0 bases, in that order; junction bases with no gene match: 2. There are 16 residues in the CDR3. CDR3 in DNA: TGTGCCAGCAGCCTGACTAGCGGGACGAACACCGGGGAGCTGTTTTTT. Protein product: CASSLTSGTNTGELFF.

This clonotype was observed at least ten times. The rearrangement links TRBV18 to TRBJ1-3; D not certain. Looked up from germline, CDR1 is KGHSH and CDR2 is LQKENI. Trimming took 6 bases from V and 3 from J, leaving 9 bases between them. The CDR3 sequence is 13 residues long. This chain's CDR3 is CASSLGFGNTIYF. In DNA form, the CDR3 reads TGTGCCAGCTCGCTGGGCTTTGGAAACACCATATATTTT.

The chain combines TRBV2 with TRBJ2-5; 13 positions match TRBD2. Germline loops: CDR1 SNHLY, CDR2 FYNNEI. V lost 6 bases to trimming and J lost 3 bases; unmatched junction nucleotides: 4. This CDR3 has 15 residues. The chain's CDR3 is CASRAGTSGKETQYF. For the CDR3, the DNA is TGTGCCAGCAGAGCCGGGACTAGCGGGAAAGAGACCCAGTACTTC. Based on the CDR3 plus reference TRBV2 and TRBJ2-5, the full variable domain is EPEVTQTPSHQVTQMGQEVILRCVPISNHLYFYWYRQILGQKVEFLVSFYNNEISEKSEIFDDQFSVERPDGSNFTLKIRSTKLEDSAMYFCASRAGTSGKETQYFGPGTRLLVL.

This clonotype was found many times. This rearrangement joins TRBV28 to TRBJ2-7, with 9 bases identical to TRBD1. V shed 5 bases, J shed 6 bases, and the junction held 8 bases outside the gene matches. The CDR3 sequence is 14 residues long. Per the germline V gene, CDR1 is MDHEN and CDR2 is SYDVKM. The CDR3 coding sequence is TGTGCCAGCAGTCCCGCGGGACAGGGTAGCGAGCAGTACTTC. This sequence encodes CASSPAGQGSEQYF.

This clonotype was detected ten times or more. V and J are TRBV28 and TRBJ2-2, with D unclear. The germline V gene has CDR1 MDHEN and CDR2 SYDVKM. The V and J ends lost 6 bases and 0 bases respectively, with 11 bases between them. The CDR3 is made up of 15 amino acids. CDR3 bases: TGTGCCAGCAGCCCTCCAAGACCGAACACCGGGGAGCTGTTTTTT. Translated: CASSPPRPNTGELFF.

Ten or more counts support this clonotype. The V and J genes are TRBV7-2 and TRBJ2-5; D gene unclear. V lost 1 base and J lost 7, with 13 bases in between. The germline CDR1 and CDR2 sequences are SGHTA and FQGNSA. CDR3 length: 14 residues. The chain's CDR3 is CASSLVGRAGTQYF. The CDR3 DNA reads as TGTGCCAGCAGCTTAGTAGGAAGGGCCGGGACCCAGTACTTC.

This clonotype was counted ten times or more. This chain joins TRBV4-1 and TRBJ1-2; D unresolved. Trimming took off 4 bases at V and 4 bases at J, with 13 bases between the two ends. The CDR3 is 14 amino acids. Germline V gene sequence: CDR1 MGHRA, CDR2 YSYEKL. The CDR3 DNA sequence: TGCGCCAGCAGCCGACCCGACATCCTCTATGGCTACACCTTC. It is translated as CASSRPDILYGYTF.

This clonotype was observed at least ten times. The rearrangement links TRBV12-3 or TRBV12-4 to TRBJ1-1, with TRBD1 matching 8 bases. The CDR3 has 14 amino acids. V was pared by 3 bases and J by 5 bases, with 5 bases of the junction left unmatched. CDR3 sequence: CASSLFRGLTEAFF. In DNA form, the CDR3 reads TGTGCCAGCAGTTTGTTCAGGGGGCTTACTGAAGCTTTCTTT.

This clonotype was detected ten times or more. This chain joins TRBV10-3 and TRBJ1-2, with TRBD1 matching over 7 bases. This CDR3 region has 14 residues. The ends lost 7 bases at V and 7 bases at J; junction bases unmatched: 12. Per the germline V gene, CDR1 is ENHRY and CDR2 is SYGVKD. In DNA form, the CDR3 reads TGTGCCATCAAAGGACAGGTCCTAAATGTTGGCTACACCTTC. The encoded protein is CAIKGQVLNVGYTF.

This clonotype was observed a few times. Relative to the germline gene, one junction end is altered; a read error may explain this. V and J are TRBV4-1 and TRBJ1-2; 9 nucleotides agree with TRBD1. Germline V gene data show CDR1 as MGHRA and CDR2 as YSYEKL. This CDR3 has 16 amino acids. The CDR3 protein is CVSSRIYRGLDYGYTF. The CDR3, as DNA: TGCGTCAGCAGCCGGATCTACAGGGGGCTGGACTATGGCTACACCTTC.

This clonotype was seen ten or more times. This chain uses TRBV30 with TRBJ2-7; the D gene could be TRBD1 or TRBD2 (5 bases each). Looked up from germline, CDR1 is GTSNPN and CDR2 is SVGIG (reference sequence). The CDR3 length is 14 residues. The V end lost 4 bases, the J end lost 7 bases, and 20 bases lay between the germline ends. The CDR3 is CAWKAEGYPDEQYF. CDR3 sequence (DNA): TGTGCCTGGAAGGCCGAGGGGTACCCCGATGAGCAGTACTTC.

The chain uses TRBV6-5 and TRBJ1-1; D is possibly TRBD1 (5 bases). This CDR3 comprises 15 residues. Germline-derived CDR1 and CDR2 are MNHEY and SVGAGI. Trimming left V 3 bases short and J 4 bases short, with 15 bases between. The CDR3 DNA is TGTGCCAGCAGTTATTGGAGGGACGCGAGCACTGAAGCTTTCTTT. It codes for CASSYWRDASTEAFF.